This T cell receptor beta chain was observed in a study of CD4 and CD8 cells across lung adenocarcinoma regions (dated by TCRdb to 2016 to 2019). The study in broad terms: Intratumor heterogeneity of the T cell receptor repertoire was examined by comparing tumor centers with tumor margins.

Patients with localized lung adenocarcinoma, a subtype of non-small cell lung cancer, were used as donors. Samples were obtained from the centers of localized lung adenocarcinomas. For TCR repertoire analysis, CD8+ T cells from tumor tissue were profiled separately from CD4+ T cells. From the cysteine through the phenylalanine, the CDR3 covers 17 amino acids. Only the CDR3 region is kept as DNA, spanning 51 bases read in frame from base 1. V trim: 5 bases; J trim: 13 bases; unmatched bases: 23. Based on the germline V gene (reference sequence), the CDR1 and CDR2 sequences are SEHNR and FQNEAQ. Library prep was done by PCR. The instrument was a HiSeq X Ten. The raw public data were reprocessed by TCRdb itself: fastp quality trimming at Q25, MiXCR clonotype calling, in-frame beta chains only. Every distinct CDR3 protein forms one entry, paired with its most common genes and DNA. This sample holds approximately 8,800 distinct CDR3 sequences; 45% to 65% were observed only once. The top ten constitute 20% of the sample.

In regard to this clonotype: It has no known antigen specificity. Qualities for individual bases were not recorded, and no much larger clone is one base off.

The source material was CD8+ T cells from the center of a lung tumor. The cell subset or site label corresponds to: tumor center region. The V gene is TRBV7-9 and the J gene is TRBJ2-4; TRBD1 lines up with 7 middle nucleotides. The clonotype originates from a female donor with lung adenocarcinoma. The CD4 and CD8 labels of this study may be unreliable. The nucleotide sequence is TGTGCCAGCAGCGCCGGGCTAGGGGGCGGGCCCCAAGACACCCAGTACTTC. Its amino acids are CASSAGLGGGPQDTQYF.